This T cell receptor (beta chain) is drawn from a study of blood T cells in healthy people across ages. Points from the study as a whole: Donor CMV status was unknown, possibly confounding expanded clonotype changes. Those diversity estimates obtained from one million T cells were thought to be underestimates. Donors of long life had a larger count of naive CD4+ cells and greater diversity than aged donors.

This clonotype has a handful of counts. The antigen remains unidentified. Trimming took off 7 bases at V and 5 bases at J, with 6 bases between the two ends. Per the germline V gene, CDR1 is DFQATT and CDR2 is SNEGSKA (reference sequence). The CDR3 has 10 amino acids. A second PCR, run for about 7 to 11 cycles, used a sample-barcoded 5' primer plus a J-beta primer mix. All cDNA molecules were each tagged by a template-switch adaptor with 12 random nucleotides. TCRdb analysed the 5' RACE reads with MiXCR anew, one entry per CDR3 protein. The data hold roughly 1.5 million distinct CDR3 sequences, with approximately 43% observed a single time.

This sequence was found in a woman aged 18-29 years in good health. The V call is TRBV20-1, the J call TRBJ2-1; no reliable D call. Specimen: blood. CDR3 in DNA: TGCAGTGGTGTCCACAATGAGCAGTTCTTC. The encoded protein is CSGVHNEQFF.